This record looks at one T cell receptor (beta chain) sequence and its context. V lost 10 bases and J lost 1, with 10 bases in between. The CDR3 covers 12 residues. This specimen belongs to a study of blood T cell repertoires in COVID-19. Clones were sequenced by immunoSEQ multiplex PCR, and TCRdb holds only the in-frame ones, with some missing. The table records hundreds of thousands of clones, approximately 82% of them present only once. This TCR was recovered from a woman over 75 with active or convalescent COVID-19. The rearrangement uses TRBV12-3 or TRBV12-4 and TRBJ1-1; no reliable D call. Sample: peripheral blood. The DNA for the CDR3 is TGTGCCACCCTAAAATGGAACACTGAAGCTTTCTTT. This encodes CATLKWNTEAFF.